This T cell receptor beta chain was recorded in a study of CD8 T cells in ankylosing spondylitis. Study results and caveats: Ankylosing spondylitis blood seemed to carry a telltale TCR beta motif made of seven or eight highly homologous variants. As reported, disease-linked clones showed significant enrichment in matched ankylosing spondylitis synovial fluid. Clones that were linked to disease were CD8+ and were relatively rare in peripheral blood.

Quantitative 5'-RACE with molecular barcodes generated TCR beta libraries. TCRdb independently ran MiXCR on the 5' RACE reads; one entry per CDR3 protein. The sample holds 200,000 to 250,000 distinct CDR3 sequences, under 30% seen once. This clonotype was recorded a few times. Its antigen remains unknown. The CDR3 covers 13 residues. V shed 5 bases and J 6 bases; nucleotides not matched to a gene: 6. Germline lookup yields CDR1 MNHEY and CDR2 SMNVEV (reference sequence). Sequenced input: blood, either unsorted or a sorted T cell fraction (not recorded which). This sequence joins TRBV27 and TRBJ1-2; 7 bases line up with TRBD1. The TCR sequence derives from a male donor with ankylosing spondylitis or in good health (not recorded which). CDR3 protein: CASSTWTGHGYTF. CDR3 nucleotides: TGTGCCAGCAGTACCTGGACAGGTCATGGCTACACCTTC.